This is a list of T cell receptor beta chains from one sample in a study of blood T cell repertoires in COVID-19. Profiling relied on immunoSEQ multiplex PCR, and the TCRdb table lists in-frame clones only, not all of them. The table lists 110,000 or so clones, around 83% of them singletons. The sample was peripheral blood. The source is a woman older than 75 with active or convalescent COVID-19. CDR3s leave out the opening cysteine and the closing phenylalanine or tryptophan. Fields, in order: clone size, J gene, V gene, CDR3 protein. Only some rows state a clone size, as once, few, many or a class for expanded clones.

>.|TRBJ1-1|TRBV7-2
ASSLEAYAGAF
>.|TRBJ2-1|TRBV28
ASSLDLLAGGAEQF
>.|TRBJ2-1|TRBV28
ASSLWGTMGYEQF
>.|TRBJ1-6|TRBV7-9
ASCLGNSPLH
>few|TRBJ2-7|TRBV10-1
ASSPGGSSSYEQY
>.|TRBJ2-7|TRBV27
ASSLSSPGVSTQEQY
>.|TRBJ2-5|TRBV6-6
ASSNAAGEKETQY
>.|TRBJ1-6|TRBV7-8
ASSSQTQGTNSPLH
>.|TRBJ2-3|TRBV27
ASSTKPGLATDTQY
>few|TRBJ1-4|TRBV6-5
ASSSRGATNEKLF
>.|TRBJ1-2|TRBV28
ASSAQGANYGYT
>few|TRBJ2-5|TRBV9
ASSVATGNLQETQY
>.|TRBJ1-1|TRBV28
ASSLWGNRVNEAF